Detailed here is one TCR beta chain. Its specificity is unknown. Indicated time point: week 23, last vaccination. Every vaccination contained 300 ug of the mutant IDH1 20-mer peptide and was paired with topical imiquimod. Diagnosis in the donors showed new WHO grade 3 or 4 astrocytomas that were IDH1-mutant and ATRX-lost. Profiling relied on immunoSEQ multiplex PCR, and the TCRdb table lists in-frame clones only, not all of them. The sample lists approximately 81,000 clones; 75% to 85% were seen once. This specimen comes from a study of a mutant IDH1 vaccine in newly diagnosed glioma. Study-level information: Patients got radiotherapy, temozolomide, or both beforehand, and most got both. General study points: Changes in top peripheral clonotypes did not appear linked to pseudoprogression.

The CDR3 is 14 amino acids. Per the germline V gene, CDR1 is LNHDA and CDR2 is SQIVND (reference sequence). Deletions cut 4 bases from V and 5 bases from J, with 14 bases between. The chain is built from TRBV19 and TRBJ1-1; D unclear. The clonotype was recovered from a young man with glioma. Some clones in this sample may be carry-over from other donors' samples. Sequenced here: PBMCs, sampled from a glioma patient whose treatment included an IDH1 peptide vaccine. Written as DNA, the CDR3 is TGTGCCAGTAGTACGACTGGGTCGGGGACTGAAGCTTTCTTT. Amino acids: CASSTTGSGTEAFF.